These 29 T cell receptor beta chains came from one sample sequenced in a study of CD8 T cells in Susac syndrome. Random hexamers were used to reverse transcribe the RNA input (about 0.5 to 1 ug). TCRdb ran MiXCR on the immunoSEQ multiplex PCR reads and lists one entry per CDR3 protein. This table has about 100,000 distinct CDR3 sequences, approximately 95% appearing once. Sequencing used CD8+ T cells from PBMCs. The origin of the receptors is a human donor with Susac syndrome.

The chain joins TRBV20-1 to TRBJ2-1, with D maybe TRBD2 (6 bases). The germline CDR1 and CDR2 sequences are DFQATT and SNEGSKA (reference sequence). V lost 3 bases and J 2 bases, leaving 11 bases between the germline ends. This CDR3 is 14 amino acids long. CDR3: CSARGGGPYNEQFF. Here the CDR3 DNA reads TGCAGTGCTAGGGGAGGAGGCCCCTACAATGAGCAGTTCTTC.

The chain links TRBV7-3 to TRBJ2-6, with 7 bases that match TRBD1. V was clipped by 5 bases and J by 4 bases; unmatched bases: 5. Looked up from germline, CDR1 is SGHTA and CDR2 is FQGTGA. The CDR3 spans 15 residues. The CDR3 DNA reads TGTGCCAGCAGCCCCGACAGGGCAGGGGCCAACGTCCTGACTTTC. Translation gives CASSPDRAGANVLTF.

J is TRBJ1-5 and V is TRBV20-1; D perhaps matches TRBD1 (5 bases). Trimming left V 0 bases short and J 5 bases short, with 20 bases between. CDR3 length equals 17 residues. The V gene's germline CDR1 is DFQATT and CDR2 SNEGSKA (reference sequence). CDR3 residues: CSARDPRMIGAHQPQHF. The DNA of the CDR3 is TGCAGTGCTAGAGATCCCAGGATGATCGGGGCCCATCAGCCCCAGCATTTT.

The CDR3 is CASSPTGIYEQYF. The CDR3 DNA reads TGTGCCAGCAGTCCGACAGGGATCTACGAGCAGTACTTC. This rearrangement joins TRBV27 to TRBJ2-7; 7 bases are a match to TRBD1. There are 13 residues in the CDR3. Germline loops: CDR1 MNHEY, CDR2 SMNVEV (reference sequence). After removal of 5 bases from V and 3 bases from J, the junction contained 4 bases not matched to a gene.

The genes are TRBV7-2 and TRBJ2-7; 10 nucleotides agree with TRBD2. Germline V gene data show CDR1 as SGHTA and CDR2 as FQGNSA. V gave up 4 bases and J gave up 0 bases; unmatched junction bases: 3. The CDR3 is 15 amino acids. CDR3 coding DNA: TGTGCCAGCAGCTACGGACTAGCGGCCTCCTACGAGCAGTACTTC. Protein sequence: CASSYGLAASYEQYF.

The CDR3 loop reads CATSSIWDSLQETQYF. The CDR3 DNA sequence: TGTGCCACCAGCTCAATTTGGGACAGCCTCCAAGAGACCCAGTACTTC. The genes are TRBV15 and TRBJ2-5, with 7 bases fitting TRBD1. From germline, CDR1 is LNHNV and CDR2 YYDKDF (reference sequence). The CDR3 runs 16 residues. V was clipped by 5 bases and J by 1 base; unmatched bases: 10.

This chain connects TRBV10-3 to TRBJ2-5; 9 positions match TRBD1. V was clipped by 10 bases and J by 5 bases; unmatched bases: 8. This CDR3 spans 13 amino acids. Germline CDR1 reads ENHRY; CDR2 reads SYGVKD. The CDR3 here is CATSGTGKETQYF. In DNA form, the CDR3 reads TGTGCCACCTCGGGGACAGGGAAGGAGACCCAGTACTTC.

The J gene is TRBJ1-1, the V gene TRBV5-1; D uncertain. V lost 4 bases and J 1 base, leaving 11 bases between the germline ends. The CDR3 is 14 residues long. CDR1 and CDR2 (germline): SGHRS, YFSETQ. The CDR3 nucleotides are TGCGCCAGCAGCAGCGATGGTTGGAACACTGAAGCTTTCTTT. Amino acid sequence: CASSSDGWNTEAFF.

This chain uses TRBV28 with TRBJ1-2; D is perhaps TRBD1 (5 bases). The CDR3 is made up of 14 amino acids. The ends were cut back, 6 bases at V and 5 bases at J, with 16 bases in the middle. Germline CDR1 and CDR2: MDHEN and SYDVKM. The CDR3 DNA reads TGTGCCAGCAGGGGACGGGACCGGCAATATGGCTACACCTTC. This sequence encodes CASRGRDRQYGYTF.

CDR3 protein: CSAQPIGGPLYEQYF. The CDR3 DNA follows: TGCAGTGCCCAACCCATAGGAGGGCCGCTCTACGAGCAGTACTTC. The chain employs TRBV20-1 and TRBJ2-7, with D possibly matching TRBD2 (6 bases). The CDR3 length is 15 residues. Trimming stripped 6 bases from V and 3 bases from J, with 21 bases between. Germline V lookup: CDR1 DFQATT, CDR2 SNEGSKA (reference sequence).

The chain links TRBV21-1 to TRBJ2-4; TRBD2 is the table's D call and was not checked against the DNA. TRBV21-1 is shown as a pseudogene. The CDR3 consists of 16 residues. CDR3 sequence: CASSKQRGSAKNIQYF. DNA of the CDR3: TGTGCCAGCAGCAAGCAGCGGGGGTCGGCCAAAAACATTCAGTACTTC.

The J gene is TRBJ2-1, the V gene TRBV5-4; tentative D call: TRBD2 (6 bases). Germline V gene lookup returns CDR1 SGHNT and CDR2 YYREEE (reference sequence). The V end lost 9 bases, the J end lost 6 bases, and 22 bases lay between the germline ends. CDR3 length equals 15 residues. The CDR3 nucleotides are TGTGCCACTTCGGGATGGGGGGTTGTTGGCAATGAGCAGTTCTTC. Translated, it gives CATSGWGVVGNEQFF.

The chain's CDR3 is CSVEGQGAVDMFF. CDR3 DNA sequence: TGCAGCGTTGAGGGACAGGGGGCCGTCGACATGTTCTTC. The J gene is TRBJ2-1, the V gene TRBV29-1; 12 bases line up with TRBD1. The V segment lost 3 bases and the J segment 15 bases; nucleotides outside the gene matches: 9. Germline CDR1 and CDR2: SQVTM and ANQGSEA. This CDR3 is 13 amino acids long.

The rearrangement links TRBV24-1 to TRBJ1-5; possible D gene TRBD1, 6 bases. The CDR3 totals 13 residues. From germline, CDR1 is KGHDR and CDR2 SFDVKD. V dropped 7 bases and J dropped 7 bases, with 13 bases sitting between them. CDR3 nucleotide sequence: TGTGCCACCAGCCCAGGGGTTCGGCAGCCCCAGCATTTT. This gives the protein CATSPGVRQPQHF.

The CDR3 region has the DNA TGTGCCAGCAGCTTACTTACGGGCGGGAGCTACGAGCAGTACTTC. It codes for CASSLLTGGSYEQYF. The gene calls are TRBV7-4 and TRBJ2-7, with 7 bases aligning to TRBD2. From germline, CDR1 is SGHVT and CDR2 SQSDAQ. This CDR3 is 15 amino acids long. V lost 2 bases, J lost 3 bases, and 7 bases stayed unmatched. Complete variable domain (other parts from reference TRBV7-4 and TRBJ2-7): GAGVSQSPRYKVAKRGRDVALRCDSISGHVTLYWYRQTLGQGSEVLTYSQSDAQRDKSGRPSGRFSAERPERSVSTLKIQRTEQGDSAVYLCASSLLTGGSYEQYFGPGTRLTVT.

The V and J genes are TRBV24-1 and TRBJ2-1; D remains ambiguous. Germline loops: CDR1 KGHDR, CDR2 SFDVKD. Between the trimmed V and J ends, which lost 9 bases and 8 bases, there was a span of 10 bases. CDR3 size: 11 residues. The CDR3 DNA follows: TGTGCCACCTTGAATCTGGATGAGCAGTTCTTC. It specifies CATLNLDEQFF.

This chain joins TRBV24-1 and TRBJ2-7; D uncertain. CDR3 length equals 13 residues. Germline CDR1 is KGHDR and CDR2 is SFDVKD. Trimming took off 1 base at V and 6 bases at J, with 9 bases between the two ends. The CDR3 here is CATSDLSTREQYF. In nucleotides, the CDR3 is TGTGCCACCAGTGATTTATCCACCCGCGAGCAGTACTTC.

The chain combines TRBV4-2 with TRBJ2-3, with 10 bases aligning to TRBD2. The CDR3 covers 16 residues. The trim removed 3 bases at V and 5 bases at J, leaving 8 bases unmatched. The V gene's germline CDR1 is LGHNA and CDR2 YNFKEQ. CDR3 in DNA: TGTGCCAGCAGCCATCCCCAGCGGGGGGGCGAAGATACGCAGTATTTT. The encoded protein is CASSHPQRGGEDTQYF.

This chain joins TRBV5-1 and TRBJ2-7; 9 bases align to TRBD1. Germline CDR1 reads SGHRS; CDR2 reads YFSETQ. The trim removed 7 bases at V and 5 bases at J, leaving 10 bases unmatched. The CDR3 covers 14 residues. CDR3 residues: CASASPGQGNEQYF. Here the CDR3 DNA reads TGCGCCAGCGCATCCCCGGGACAGGGAAACGAGCAGTACTTC.

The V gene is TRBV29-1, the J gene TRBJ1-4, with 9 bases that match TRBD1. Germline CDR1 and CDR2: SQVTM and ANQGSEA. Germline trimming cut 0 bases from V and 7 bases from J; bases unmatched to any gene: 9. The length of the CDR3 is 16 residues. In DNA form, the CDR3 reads TGCAGCGTTGAAGATCCCACAGGGGGCGGTGGTGAAAAACTGTTTTTT. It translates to CSVEDPTGGGGEKLFF.

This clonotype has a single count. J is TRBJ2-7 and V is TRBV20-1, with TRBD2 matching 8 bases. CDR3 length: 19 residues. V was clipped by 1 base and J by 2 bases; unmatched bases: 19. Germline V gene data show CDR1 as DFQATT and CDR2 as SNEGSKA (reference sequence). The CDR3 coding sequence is TGCAGTGCTAGAGCCCGAGCGGGAGTAGGCTTTGGGCGTCCCTACGAGCAGTACTTC. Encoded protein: CSARARAGVGFGRPYEQYF.

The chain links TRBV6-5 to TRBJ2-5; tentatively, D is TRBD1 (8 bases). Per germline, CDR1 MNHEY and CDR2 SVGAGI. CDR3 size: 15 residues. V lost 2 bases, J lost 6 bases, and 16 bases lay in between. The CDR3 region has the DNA TGTGCCAGCAGTTACCCCGGACAGGGAGGGAAGACCCAGTACTTC. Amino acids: CASSYPGQGGKTQYF.

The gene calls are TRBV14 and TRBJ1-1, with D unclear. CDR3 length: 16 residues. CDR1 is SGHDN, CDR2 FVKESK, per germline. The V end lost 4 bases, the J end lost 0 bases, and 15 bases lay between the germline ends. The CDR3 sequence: CASSRPLGELNTEAFF. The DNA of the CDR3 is TGTGCCAGCAGCCGACCCCTCGGAGAATTGAACACTGAAGCTTTCTTT.

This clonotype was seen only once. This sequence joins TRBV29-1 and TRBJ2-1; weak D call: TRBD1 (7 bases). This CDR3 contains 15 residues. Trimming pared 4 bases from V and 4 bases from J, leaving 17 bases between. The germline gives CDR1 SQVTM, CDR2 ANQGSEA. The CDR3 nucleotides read TGCAGCGTTGGGGGGGCCGGGACAGCGTACAATGAGCAGTTCTTC. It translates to CSVGGAGTAYNEQFF.

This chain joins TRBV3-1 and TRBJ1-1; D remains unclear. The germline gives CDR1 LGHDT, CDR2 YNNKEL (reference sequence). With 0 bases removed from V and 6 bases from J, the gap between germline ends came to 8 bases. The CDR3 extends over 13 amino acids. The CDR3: CASSQDSKSEAFF. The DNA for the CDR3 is TGTGCCAGCAGCCAAGATTCGAAGTCTGAAGCTTTCTTT. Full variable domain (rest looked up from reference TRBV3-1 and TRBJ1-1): DTAVSQTPKYLVTQMGNDKSIKCEQNLGHDTMYWYKQDSKKFLKIMFSYNNKELIINETVPNRFSPKSPDKAHLNLHINSLELGDSAVYFCASSQDSKSEAFFGQGTRLTVV.

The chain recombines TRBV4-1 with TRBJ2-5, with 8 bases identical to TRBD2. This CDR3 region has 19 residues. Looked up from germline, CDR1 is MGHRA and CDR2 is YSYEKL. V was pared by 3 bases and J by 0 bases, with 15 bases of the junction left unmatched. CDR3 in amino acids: CASSHPGLKAGADQETQYF. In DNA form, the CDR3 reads TGCGCCAGCAGCCACCCCGGACTCAAAGCGGGAGCCGACCAAGAGACCCAGTACTTC.

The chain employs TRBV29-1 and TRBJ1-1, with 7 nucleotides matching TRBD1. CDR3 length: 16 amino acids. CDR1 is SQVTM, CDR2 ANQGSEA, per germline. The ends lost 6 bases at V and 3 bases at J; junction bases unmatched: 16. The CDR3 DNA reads TGCAGCGTCCGCGGCAGGGGGTCCGGGGGGGACACTGAAGCTTTCTTT. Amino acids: CSVRGRGSGGDTEAFF.

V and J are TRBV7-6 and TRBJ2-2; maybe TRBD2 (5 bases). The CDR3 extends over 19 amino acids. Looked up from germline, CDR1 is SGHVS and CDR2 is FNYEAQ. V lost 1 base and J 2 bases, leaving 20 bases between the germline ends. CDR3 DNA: TGTGCCAGCAGCTTAGTTTTTGGGTCGGCAGGACTTAACACCGGGGAGCTGTTTTTT. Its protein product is CASSLVFGSAGLNTGELFF. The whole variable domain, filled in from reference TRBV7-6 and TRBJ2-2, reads GAGVSQSPRYKVTKRGQDVALRCDPISGHVSLYWYRQALGQGPEFLTYFNYEAQQDKSGLPNDRFSAERPEGSISTLTIQRTEQRDSAMYRCASSLVFGSAGLNTGELFFGEGSRLTVL.

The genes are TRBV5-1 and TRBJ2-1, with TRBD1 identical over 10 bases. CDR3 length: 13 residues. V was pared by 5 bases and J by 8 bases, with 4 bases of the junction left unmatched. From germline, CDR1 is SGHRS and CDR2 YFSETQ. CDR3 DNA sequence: TGCGCCAGCAGAACCGGGACAGGGGATGAGCAGTTCTTC. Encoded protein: CASRTGTGDEQFF.